Listed below are T cell receptor beta chains from one sample, sequenced in a study of relationships among human T cell subsets. Via MiXCR, TCRdb re-called the multiplex PCR reads, giving one row per CDR3 protein. In the table there are thousands of distinct CDR3 sequences, 50% to 60% of which are singletons. The sample taken for sequencing was memory T cells sorted from blood. The receptor set was obtained from a man in his forties in good health. The CDR3 runs from the conserved cysteine through the conserved F or W. D genes are given only for firm matches. Size is stated for part of the rows, as once, few or many counts, or as a class when the clone is expanded.

D gene	J gene	V gene	clone size	CDR3 DNA	CDR3 protein
.	TRBJ2-5	TRBV4-1	once	TGCGCCAGCAGCCAAGAGGGGGCGGGACAAGAGACCCAGTACTTC	CASSQEGAGQETQYF
.	TRBJ1-1	TRBV6-1	few	TGTGCCAGCACCCAGGACAGAAGTACTGAAGCTTTCTTT	CASTQDRSTEAFF
TRBD2	TRBJ2-7	TRBV20-1	.	TGCAGTTCCGGGGGGAACACGTACGAGCAGTACTTC	CSSGGNTYEQYF
.	TRBJ1-2	TRBV7-9	once	TGTGCCAGCAGCTTAGAGAGACCAGGAAACTATGGCTACACCTTC	CASSLERPGNYGYTF
.	TRBJ1-1	TRBV20-1	.	TGCAGTGCTAGAGAAGGGGGGAGAGGTGAAGCTTTCTTT	CSAREGGRGEAFF
.	TRBJ2-2	TRBV12-3/TRBV12-4	few	TGTGCCAGCAGTCCCGACAGGGAGCTGTTTTTT	CASSPDRELFF
.	TRBJ1-2	TRBV4-1	.	TGCGCCAGCAGCCAAGAGGTACAGGTTAACTATGGCTACACCTTC	CASSQEVQVNYGYTF
TRBD2	TRBJ2-3	TRBV28	few	TGTGCCAGCAGTGCCGGACTAGCGGCTAGCACAGATACGCAGTATTTT	CASSAGLAASTDTQYF
TRBD1	TRBJ1-2	TRBV6-6	few	TGTGCCAGCAGTTATGAGCAGGGGGCGCGTGGCTACACCTTC	CASSYEQGARGYTF
.	TRBJ1-1	TRBV12-3/TRBV12-4	.	TGTGCCAGCAGCCTGAAGACGGGGAACACTGAAGCTTTCTTT	CASSLKTGNTEAFF
.	TRBJ2-7	TRBV2	.	TGTGCCAGCAGTGGCGGCAGGGCTGGCTACGAGCAGTACTTC	CASSGGRAGYEQYF
TRBD1	TRBJ1-1	TRBV19	once	TGTGCCAGTAGTGGCCCGGGACAGGGAAGGAACACTGAAGCTTTCTTT	CASSGPGQGRNTEAFF
.	TRBJ2-5	TRBV28	.	TGTGCCAGCAGCTTGACAGGTGCTCAGGAGACCCAGTACTTC	CASSLTGAQETQYF
.	TRBJ1-5	TRBV4-1	.	TGCGCCAGCAGCCAAACAGGGCGGAGCAATCAGCCCCAGCATTTT	CASSQTGRSNQPQHF
.	TRBJ1-1	TRBV20-1	.	TGCAGTGCTAGAGATACGGGGGCTGAAGCTTTCTTT	CSARDTGAEAFF
.	TRBJ2-7	TRBV11-2	.	TGTGCCAGCAGCCCCCTTAACGAGCAGTACTTC	CASSPLNEQYF
.	TRBJ2-7	TRBV6-6	.	TGTGCCAGCAGGGTGCTTGGGTACGAGCAGTACTTC	CASRVLGYEQYF
.	TRBJ2-3	TRBV2	few	TGTGCCAGCAGGTCTGGCGCTACTTCCACAGATACGCAGTATTTT	CASRSGATSTDTQYF
TRBD1	TRBJ1-6	TRBV5-5	.	TGTGCCAGCAGCCTGGGACCCACAGGGGGCTATAATTCACCCCTCCACTTT	CASSLGPTGGYNSPLHF
.	TRBJ2-1	TRBV4-1	.	TGCGCCAGCAGCCCCGTCGGGACACGGAAAGGGAATGAGCAGTTCTTC	CASSPVGTRKGNEQFF
TRBD2	TRBJ2-7	TRBV27	few	TGTGCCAGCAGTTCTAGCGGGGGGCTTTACGAGCAGTACTTC	CASSSSGGLYEQYF
.	TRBJ1-5	TRBV7-9	.	TGTGCCAGCAGCTTCCAGGGTATGGGCAATCAGCCCCAGCATTTT	CASSFQGMGNQPQHF
.	TRBJ1-1	TRBV29-1	.	TGCAGCCACCCTCGGGGAGGGGGGGGCACTGAAGCTTTCTTT	CSHPRGGGGTEAFF
TRBD1	TRBJ2-7	TRBV27	.	TGTGCCAGCAGAAACCCATCGACAGGGACCTACGAGCAGTACTTC	CASRNPSTGTYEQYF
.	TRBJ1-1	TRBV14	.	TGTGCCAGCAGCCAGACTAGGGTTAACACTGAAGCTTTCTTT	CASSQTRVNTEAFF
TRBD1	TRBJ2-5	TRBV29-1	few	TGCAGCGTTGACGGGGGGACAGGGTCCCAAGAGACCCAGTACTTC	CSVDGGTGSQETQYF
TRBD2	TRBJ2-3	TRBV20-1	once	TGCAGTGCTAGAGATGGTAGCGGGAAGACGCAGTATTTT	CSARDGSGKTQYF
.	TRBJ1-5	TRBV14	.	TGTGCCAGCAGCCCGACAGGACTCAATCAGCCCCAGCATTTT	CASSPTGLNQPQHF
.	TRBJ2-4	TRBV5-1	.	TGCGCCAGCAGCTTTAGTCGGCAGGGAGGCATTCAGTACTTC	CASSFSRQGGIQYF
TRBD1	TRBJ1-2	TRBV20-1	.	TGCAGTGCCGGGAAAACAGGGGTTGGCTACACCTTC	CSAGKTGVGYTF
.	TRBJ2-3	TRBV29-1	once	TGCAGCGTTGGATGGGACACAGATACGCAGTATTTT	CSVGWDTDTQYF
TRBD2	TRBJ2-5	TRBV6-6	.	TGTGCCAGCAGTTACTCGGCTAGCGGGGGCGGGACCCAGTACTTC	CASSYSASGGGTQYF
.	TRBJ1-2	TRBV11-1	.	TGTGCCAGCAGCAGGGACGTCCGTGGCTACACCTTC	CASSRDVRGYTF
TRBD1	TRBJ2-7	TRBV11-2	few	TGTGCCAGCAGCTTACAGGGGGCAGCCACATCCAACGAGCAGTACTTC	CASSLQGAATSNEQYF
.	TRBJ2-7	TRBV28	.	TGTGCCAGTTTAAGGGAAGGTGGCTACGAGCAGTACTTC	CASLREGGYEQYF
TRBD2	TRBJ2-7	TRBV27	few	TGTGCCAGCAGTTTGTCTAGCGGGGGGTCCTACGAGCAGTACTTC	CASSLSSGGSYEQYF
.	TRBJ2-3	TRBV5-1	.	TGCGCCAGCAGCCCGGACGGGGCAAGCAATCAGCCCCAGTATTTT	CASSPDGASNQPQYF
.	TRBJ1-2	TRBV5-5	few	TGTGCCAGCAGCTTTTGGGGGGCGAGTGGCGGCTACACCTTC	CASSFWGASGGYTF
.	TRBJ1-5	TRBV10-2	.	TGCGCCAGCCGGTTAGGGAGAGGGAATCAGCCCCAGCATTTT	CASRLGRGNQPQHF
.	TRBJ1-6	TRBV14	few	TGTGCCAGCAGCCAAGATCGGGGGAGGGTAAATTCACCCCTCCACTTT	CASSQDRGRVNSPLHF
.	TRBJ2-7	TRBV7-9	.	TGTGCCAGCAGCCCAAGCACCAAACCTTCGGGGTACGAGCAGTACTTC	CASSPSTKPSGYEQYF
.	TRBJ2-1	TRBV28	.	TGTGCCAGCGGGTATGGGCAGTTCTTC	CASGYGQFF
TRBD1	TRBJ2-7	TRBV4-1	.	TGCGCCAGCAGCCAAGTTGGGACAGGGGCTGGCGAGCAGTACTTC	CASSQVGTGAGEQYF
.	TRBJ2-5	TRBV28	.	TGTGCCAGCAGTTTTATCCCTCCCGGGACTCCCAAAGAGACCCAGTACTTC	CASSFIPPGTPKETQYF
TRBD1	TRBJ1-1	TRBV5-5	.	TGCGCCAGCAGCGGGGGACAGGGGGCGGCGATTACTGAAGCTTTCTTT	CASSGGQGAAITEAFF
TRBD1	TRBJ2-3	TRBV11-2	large	TGTGCCAGCAGCAAACGTACAGGGGGCGCAGATACGCAGTATTTT	CASSKRTGGADTQYF
.	TRBJ2-3	TRBV19	.	TGTGCCAGTAGTATGAGACTTTTTACAGATACGCAGTATTTT	CASSMRLFTDTQYF
.	TRBJ1-2	TRBV5-4	.	TGCGCCAGCCTTTCGGACTGGGGTAACTATGGCTACACCTTC	CASLSDWGNYGYTF